This T cell receptor (beta chain) was captured in a study of response to subunit inactivated influenza vaccine. About this clonotype: Its antigen is unidentified.

MiXCR, run by TCRdb on the RT-PCR reads, gives a single entry per CDR3 protein. The table lists about 540,000 distinct CDR3 sequences, under 30% of them singletons. Whole-study findings and limits: Every seasonal influenza vaccination brings in few new T cells, the authors suggested.

The same data also contributed to another study, on T cells expressing NK-cell markers. As that report states: cDNA encoding TCR beta was synthesized via 5'RACE template switching incorporating UMIs. Just one sequenced donor of eight was HCMV-seronegative, while seven were seropositive.

The receptor's source is a man aged 45-65 years who received an inactivated influenza vaccine. The material was CD4+ T cells sorted from PBMCs, obtained 11 to 12 days after vaccination.

This chain's CDR3 is CSLTTVGGRETQYF. CDR3 DNA: TGCAGCCTTACGACAGTGGGGGGAAGGGAGACCCAGTACTTC. The J gene is TRBJ2-5, the V gene TRBV29-1, with a weak D call TRBD2 (6 bases). V lost 8 bases, J lost 5 bases, and 21 bases lay in between. The germline CDR1 and CDR2 sequences are SQVTM and ANQGSEA. The CDR3 spans 14 residues.